Presented here are 6 T cell receptor beta chains from one specimen sequenced in a study of cytomegalovirus exposure and HLA in healthy donors. The method was immunoSEQ multiplex PCR; TCRdb's version includes in-frame clones alone and lacks a portion of them. In the table there are approximately 200,000 clones, approximately 84% of which are singletons. The specimen was PBMCs. The receptor source for this set is a man younger than 30 in good health and CMV-seropositive.

The V and J genes are TRBV28 and TRBJ2-7, with 10 bases matching TRBD1. The V gene end was trimmed by 4 bases and the J gene end by 6 bases; junction bases not matched to a gene: 15. This CDR3 is built from 17 residues. Per the germline V gene, CDR1 is MDHEN and CDR2 is SYDVKM. Here the CDR3 DNA reads TGTGCCAGCAGTTCCTACCGGGACAGGGGCCCTCTATCCGAGCAGTACTTC. Translated, it gives CASSSYRDRGPLSEQYF.

The chain uses TRBV5-6 and TRBJ1-3; possibly TRBD1 for D (5 bases). Trimming stripped 4 bases from V and 4 bases from J, with 12 bases between. CDR3 size: 14 residues. From germline, CDR1 is SGHDT and CDR2 YYEEEE. The CDR3 reads CASSPTGLGNTIYF. The CDR3 region has the DNA TGTGCCAGCAGCCCGACGGGACTAGGAAACACCATATATTTT.

This chain connects TRBV11-2 to TRBJ2-1, with D possibly being TRBD2 (6 bases). Trimming took off 5 bases at V and 4 bases at J, with 15 bases between the two ends. The CDR3 length is 15 residues. Per germline, CDR1 SGHAT and CDR2 FQNNGV. The CDR3 reads CASSQIGGDYNEQFF. The CDR3, as DNA: TGTGCCAGCAGCCAAATAGGCGGGGATTACAATGAGCAGTTCTTC.

The chain employs TRBV6-4 and TRBJ1-2, with D uncertain. This CDR3 comprises 14 residues. Germline V CDR1 and CDR2: MRHNA, SNTAGT. Trimming took 0 bases from V and 5 from J, leaving 10 bases between them. For the CDR3, the DNA is TGTGCCAGCAGTGACTCAGGCCGGGGTTATGGCTACACCTTC. It specifies CASSDSGRGYGYTF.

Regarding this clone: The sample holds other DNA sequences that translate to the same CDR3. The chain employs TRBV5-1 and TRBJ2-7; D may be TRBD1 (5 bases). Trimming took 2 bases from V and 0 from J, leaving 6 bases between them. Germline-derived CDR1 and CDR2 are SGHRS and YFSETQ. The CDR3 is 13 residues long. CDR3 bases: TGCGCCAGCAGCTTCGACAGCTCCTACGAGCAGTACTTC. Protein product: CASSFDSSYEQYF.

This chain uses TRBV5-1 with TRBJ1-4; TRBD1 agrees at 9 bases. V was pared by 5 bases and J by 0 bases, with 5 bases of the junction left unmatched. This CDR3 spans 16 amino acids. CDR1 and CDR2 (germline): SGHRS, YFSETQ. Here the CDR3 reads CASSQQGAATNEKLFF. The CDR3 DNA follows: TGCGCCAGCAGTCAACAGGGGGCAGCAACTAATGAAAAACTGTTTTTT. Full variable domain (remainder filled in from reference TRBV5-1 and TRBJ1-4): KAGVTQTPRYLIKTRGQQVTLSCSPISGHRSVSWYQQTPGQGLQFLFEYFSETQRNKGNFPGRFSGRQFSNSRSEMNVSTLELGDSALYLCASSQQGAATNEKLFFGSGTQLSVL.